A selection of T cell receptor beta chains follows, all from one sample in a study of blood T cell repertoires in COVID-19. The method was immunoSEQ multiplex PCR; TCRdb's version includes in-frame clones alone and lacks a portion of them. The sample includes under 250,000 clones, around four fifths of them seen just once. The sequencing input was peripheral blood. Receptor source: a woman in her 70s with acute or convalescent COVID-19. The CDR3 runs from the conserved cysteine through the conserved F or W. Each record gives: clone size, V gene, D gene, J gene, CDR3 DNA, CDR3 protein. A D gene is named only where the DNA matches it firmly. Size is omitted from some rows. Given values are once, few, many or a class for expanded clones.

abundance: -; v_gene: TRBV6-2/TRBV6-3; d_gene: -; j_gene: TRBJ1-1; CDR3nt: TGTGCCAGCAGTTCAACAGGGAAGTTCTCTGAAGCTTTCTTT; CDR3aa: CASSSTGKFSEAFF
abundance: -; v_gene: TRBV28; d_gene: -; j_gene: TRBJ2-1; CDR3nt: TGTGCCAGCAACCGACAGGATAGCTCCTACAATGAGCAGTTCTTC; CDR3aa: CASNRQDSSYNEQFF
abundance: -; v_gene: TRBV18; d_gene: -; j_gene: TRBJ1-1; CDR3nt: TGTGCCAGCTCACCACAGGAGATGAACACTGAAGCTTTCTTT; CDR3aa: CASSPQEMNTEAFF
abundance: once; v_gene: TRBV6-2/TRBV6-3; d_gene: -; j_gene: TRBJ2-1; CDR3nt: TGTGCCAGCAGTTGGGACGGGGGCTCCTACAATGAGCAGTTCTTC; CDR3aa: CASSWDGGSYNEQFF
abundance: -; v_gene: TRBV4-3; d_gene: TRBD1; j_gene: TRBJ1-1; CDR3nt: TGCGCCAGCAGCCAACCGGACAGGGACACTGAAGCTTTCTTT; CDR3aa: CASSQPDRDTEAFF
abundance: -; v_gene: TRBV5-1; d_gene: -; j_gene: TRBJ2-7; CDR3nt: TGCGCCAGCAGCTTGCAGGTTTCCAACTACGAGCAGTACTTC; CDR3aa: CASSLQVSNYEQYF
abundance: -; v_gene: TRBV5-1; d_gene: TRBD1; j_gene: TRBJ1-3; CDR3nt: TGCGCCAGCAGCTTGGGGGACAGAGGAAACACCATATATTTT; CDR3aa: CASSLGDRGNTIYF
abundance: -; v_gene: TRBV19; d_gene: TRBD1; j_gene: TRBJ1-6; CDR3nt: TGTGCCAGTAGTATAGGAAACAGGGGCTCCTATAATTCACCCCTCCACTTT; CDR3aa: CASSIGNRGSYNSPLHF
abundance: -; v_gene: TRBV5-4; d_gene: -; j_gene: TRBJ2-2; CDR3nt: TGTGCCAGCAGCTTTGGGGGGGCGATCACCGGGGAGCTGTTTTTT; CDR3aa: CASSFGGAITGELFF
abundance: -; v_gene: TRBV20-1; d_gene: -; j_gene: TRBJ1-4; CDR3nt: TGCAGTGCTTATACTAATGAAAAACTGTTTTTT; CDR3aa: CSAYTNEKLFF
abundance: -; v_gene: TRBV9; d_gene: -; j_gene: TRBJ2-5; CDR3nt: TGTGCCAGCAGCCAACTGGGACTGACCCAAGAGACCCAGTACTTC; CDR3aa: CASSQLGLTQETQYF
abundance: -; v_gene: TRBV7-2; d_gene: -; j_gene: TRBJ1-1; CDR3nt: TGTGCCAGCAGCCGAACTGGGAACACTGAAGCTTTCTTT; CDR3aa: CASSRTGNTEAFF
abundance: few; v_gene: TRBV28; d_gene: -; j_gene: TRBJ1-1; CDR3nt: TGTGCCAGCAGTTTGCAGGCTGAAGCTTTCTTT; CDR3aa: CASSLQAEAFF
abundance: -; v_gene: TRBV7-9; d_gene: TRBD1; j_gene: TRBJ2-1; CDR3nt: TGTGCCAGCAGCTTGGGGACAGGGGGCGGAAATGAGCAGTTCTTC; CDR3aa: CASSLGTGGGNEQFF
abundance: -; v_gene: TRBV12-3/TRBV12-4; d_gene: -; j_gene: TRBJ2-2; CDR3nt: TGTGCCAGCAGGGGGGACTACACCGGGGAGCTGTTTTTT; CDR3aa: CASRGDYTGELFF
abundance: -; v_gene: TRBV7-2; d_gene: TRBD1; j_gene: TRBJ1-1; CDR3nt: TGTGCCAGCAGTCCGGACAGGGGCGCTGAAGCTTTCTTT; CDR3aa: CASSPDRGAEAFF
abundance: -; v_gene: TRBV25-1; d_gene: -; j_gene: TRBJ1-1; CDR3nt: TGTGCCAGCACCGAAACGGGTTTGAACACTGAAGCTTTCTTT; CDR3aa: CASTETGLNTEAFF
abundance: -; v_gene: TRBV6-5; d_gene: -; j_gene: TRBJ2-1; CDR3nt: TGTGCCAGCAGTCTTGCGGTATCCTACAATGAGCAGTTCTTC; CDR3aa: CASSLAVSYNEQFF
abundance: -; v_gene: TRBV10-3; d_gene: -; j_gene: TRBJ2-2; CDR3nt: TGTGCCATCAGTGAGGGGCCGGAGGGGACCGGGGAGCTGTTTTTT; CDR3aa: CAISEGPEGTGELFF
abundance: -; v_gene: TRBV28; d_gene: -; j_gene: TRBJ1-1; CDR3nt: TGTGCCAGCAGTTCAATCGGGGGAGGGAACACTGAAGCTTTCTTT; CDR3aa: CASSSIGGGNTEAFF
abundance: once; v_gene: TRBV18; d_gene: TRBD1; j_gene: TRBJ1-1; CDR3nt: TGTGCCAGCTCAACAGGGGGCGCGAACACTGAAGCTTTCTTT; CDR3aa: CASSTGGANTEAFF
abundance: -; v_gene: TRBV2; d_gene: TRBD1; j_gene: TRBJ1-4; CDR3nt: TGTGCCAGCAAGGACAGGACAACTAATGAAAAACTGTTTTTT; CDR3aa: CASKDRTTNEKLFF
abundance: -; v_gene: TRBV5-5; d_gene: -; j_gene: TRBJ1-5; CDR3nt: TGTGCCAGCAGCTTGGCAGGGCTAGGTGGGGAGCCCCAGCATTTT; CDR3aa: CASSLAGLGGEPQHF
abundance: -; v_gene: TRBV14; d_gene: TRBD1; j_gene: TRBJ2-1; CDR3nt: TGTGCCAGCAGCCCCCCGGGACAGGGGAACAATGAGCAGTTCTTC; CDR3aa: CASSPPGQGNNEQFF
abundance: -; v_gene: TRBV21-1; d_gene: -; j_gene: TRBJ1-2; CDR3nt: TGTGCCAGCAGCACCAGAGGGGAGGGGACCCCTCGGGGGGACTATGGCTACACCTTC; CDR3aa: CASSTRGEGTPRGDYGYTF
abundance: once; v_gene: TRBV29-1; d_gene: -; j_gene: TRBJ1-1; CDR3nt: TGCAGCGTTTTATTGTTCACTGAAGCTTTCTTT; CDR3aa: CSVLLFTEAFF
abundance: -; v_gene: TRBV4-3; d_gene: -; j_gene: TRBJ1-5; CDR3nt: TGCGCCAGCAGCCAAGAATGGAGGATTCCTCAGCCCCAGCATTTT; CDR3aa: CASSQEWRIPQPQHF
abundance: -; v_gene: TRBV5-6; d_gene: -; j_gene: TRBJ2-1; CDR3nt: TGTGCCAGCCGACCAGGGCAGCTAGGCAATGAGCAGTTCTTC; CDR3aa: CASRPGQLGNEQFF
abundance: once; v_gene: TRBV5-1; d_gene: TRBD1; j_gene: TRBJ2-7; CDR3nt: TGCGCCAGCAGCTTGGAGGGACAGGGACCCTACGAGCAGTACTTC; CDR3aa: CASSLEGQGPYEQYF
abundance: -; v_gene: TRBV7-2; d_gene: -; j_gene: TRBJ2-2; CDR3nt: TGTGCCAGCAGCTTAGGGCAGACGAACACCGGGGAGCTGTTTTTT; CDR3aa: CASSLGQTNTGELFF
abundance: -; v_gene: TRBV20-1; d_gene: TRBD1; j_gene: TRBJ2-7; CDR3nt: TGCAGTGCTAGTAGGGCCCAGGGGGACGGCTACGAGCAGTACTTC; CDR3aa: CSASRAQGDGYEQYF
abundance: -; v_gene: TRBV5-4; d_gene: -; j_gene: TRBJ1-5; CDR3nt: TGTGCCAGCAGCTCGGAGGGAGGCAGGGGCAATCAGCCCCAGCATTTT; CDR3aa: CASSSEGGRGNQPQHF
abundance: -; v_gene: TRBV6-6; d_gene: TRBD2; j_gene: TRBJ2-5; CDR3nt: TGTGCCAGCAGACCCCCCGGGGGGAGAGAGACCCAGTACTTC; CDR3aa: CASRPPGGRETQYF
abundance: -; v_gene: TRBV5-6; d_gene: TRBD2; j_gene: TRBJ2-2; CDR3nt: TGTGCCAGCAATGAATTATTCGACGGGGGGTCCACCGGGGAGCTGTTTTTT; CDR3aa: CASNELFDGGSTGELFF
abundance: once; v_gene: TRBV18; d_gene: TRBD1; j_gene: TRBJ1-1; CDR3nt: TGTGCCAGCTCCCAACGACAGGGGAGGATGAACACTGAAGCTTTCTTT; CDR3aa: CASSQRQGRMNTEAFF
abundance: -; v_gene: TRBV4-1; d_gene: TRBD2; j_gene: TRBJ2-2; CDR3nt: TGCGCCAGCAGCCAAATCGTTAGCGGGGGATACACCGGGGAGCTGTTTTTT; CDR3aa: CASSQIVSGGYTGELFF
abundance: -; v_gene: TRBV7-9; d_gene: -; j_gene: TRBJ1-2; CDR3nt: TGTGCCAGCAGCCCCAGCCTCGGGGAGGGGAGGAACTATGGCTACACCTTC; CDR3aa: CASSPSLGEGRNYGYTF
abundance: -; v_gene: TRBV7-6; d_gene: -; j_gene: TRBJ1-1; CDR3nt: TGTGCCAGCCGATTATGGGTCCAGGGCGACACTGAAGCTTTCTTT; CDR3aa: CASRLWVQGDTEAFF
abundance: -; v_gene: TRBV28; d_gene: -; j_gene: TRBJ1-3; CDR3nt: TGTGCCAGCAGTTTGGGCGACTCTGGAAACACCATATATTTT; CDR3aa: CASSLGDSGNTIYF
abundance: -; v_gene: TRBV12-3/TRBV12-4; d_gene: -; j_gene: TRBJ1-1; CDR3nt: TGTGCCAGCAGTTTGGGGGGAAACACTGAAGCTTTCTTT; CDR3aa: CASSLGGNTEAFF